The next 17 T cell receptor beta chains were all read from a single sample in a study of T cell changes during pregnancy in multiple sclerosis. The repertoire was sequenced with immunoSEQ multiplex PCR; TCRdb's copy has only in-frame clones and lacks some. The table shows around 62,000 clones, with roughly 91% occurring only once. The sample here was peripheral blood, taken in the second trimester of pregnancy. All receptors derive from a female donor in good health, enrolled as a control in a pregnancy study.

The J gene is TRBJ2-7, the V gene TRBV18; 11 nucleotides match TRBD2. This CDR3 spans 14 amino acids. The V gene end was trimmed by 3 bases and the J gene end by 4 bases; junction bases not matched to a gene: 2. Looked up from germline, CDR1 is KGHSH and CDR2 is LQKENI. The CDR3: CASSPGTSGYEQYF. The CDR3 DNA reads as TGTGCCAGCTCACCTGGGACTAGCGGATACGAGCAGTACTTC.

V usage is TRBV5-1 and J usage is TRBJ1-4; weak D call: TRBD1 (5 bases). The germline V gene has CDR1 SGHRS and CDR2 YFSETQ. The length of the CDR3 is 14 residues. Trimming removed 2 bases from V and 7 bases from J, with 12 bases in between. CDR3 in amino acids: CASSLSGGGEKLFF. CDR3 coding DNA: TGCGCCAGCAGCTTATCGGGGGGAGGTGAAAAACTGTTTTTT. The entire variable domain, with the rest obtained from reference TRBV5-1 and TRBJ1-4, is as follows: KAGVTQTPRYLIKTRGQQVTLSCSPISGHRSVSWYQQTPGQGLQFLFEYFSETQRNKGNFPGRFSGRQFSNSRSEMNVSTLELGDSALYLCASSLSGGGEKLFFGSGTQLSVL.

V gene TRBV5-1 combines with J gene TRBJ2-1, with TRBD2 as a possible D gene (7 bases). Deletions cut 0 bases from V and 7 bases from J, with 17 bases between. The V gene's germline CDR1 is SGHRS and CDR2 YFSETQ. CDR3 size: 16 residues. CDR3 sequence (DNA): TGCGCCAGCAGCTTGGGGCTTAGGGGGGGGTTGAATGAGCAGTTCTTC. Its translation: CASSLGLRGGLNEQFF.

The V and J genes are TRBV7-9 and TRBJ2-1; TRBD2 aligns across 12 bases. Germline trimming cut 6 bases from V and 5 bases from J; bases unmatched to any gene: 8. The V gene's germline CDR1 is SEHNR and CDR2 FQNEAQ (reference sequence). This CDR3 contains 16 residues. The CDR3 sequence: CASRPTSGGSNNEQFF. The CDR3 coding sequence is TGTGCCAGCAGGCCGACTAGCGGGGGATCAAACAATGAGCAGTTCTTC.

V is TRBV5-5 and J is TRBJ2-7, with D perhaps TRBD2 (6 bases). V was trimmed by 2 bases and J by 5 bases, leaving 14 bases between them. CDR1 and CDR2 (germline): SGHKS, YYEKEE (reference sequence). CDR3 length: 14 residues. The chain's CDR3 is CASSFQGGVDEQYF. The CDR3 DNA reads TGTGCCAGCAGCTTCCAGGGAGGCGTCGACGAGCAGTACTTC.

The genes are TRBV5-5 and TRBJ2-1; 11 nucleotides match TRBD2. Germline V CDR1 and CDR2: SGHKS, YYEKEE (reference sequence). The V and J ends lost 2 bases and 5 bases, in that order; junction bases with no gene match: 3. There are 15 residues in the CDR3. CDR3 protein: CASSFSGGANNEQFF. The CDR3 coding sequence is TGTGCCAGCAGCTTTAGCGGGGGGGCCAACAATGAGCAGTTCTTC.

This rearrangement joins TRBV6-1 to TRBJ1-2, with D possibly TRBD1 on 5 matching bases. CDR3 size: 14 residues. Trimming shortened V by 2 bases and J by 8 bases, and 15 bases separated the two germline ends. Per the germline V gene, CDR1 is MNHNS and CDR2 is SASEGT. This CDR3 is CASSERQPRVGYTF. The CDR3 DNA reads TGTGCCAGCAGTGAAAGACAGCCACGCGTCGGCTACACCTTC.

The chain is built from TRBV5-6 and TRBJ2-7; D is undetermined. This CDR3 region has 15 residues. CDR1 is SGHDT and CDR2 is YYEEEE in the germline V gene. V was pared by 4 bases and J by 4 bases, with 18 bases between. The DNA for the CDR3 is TGTGCCAGCAGCATACGTCCCTCTAATTCTTACGAGCAGTACTTC. It encodes CASSIRPSNSYEQYF.

The gene calls are TRBV5-8 and TRBJ1-2; 7 positions agree with TRBD1. V trimming: 3 bases; J trimming: 7 bases; junction bases outside the gene matches: 3. CDR1 is SGHTS, CDR2 YDEGEE, per germline. This CDR3 spans 12 amino acids. In DNA, the CDR3 is TGTGCCAGCAGCTACGACAGGGTTGGCTACACCTTC. Protein sequence: CASSYDRVGYTF. Full variable domain (outside the CDR3, taken from reference TRBV5-8 and TRBJ1-2): EAGVTQSPTHLIKTRGQQATLRCSPISGHTSVYWYQQALGLGLQFLLWYDEGEERNRGNFPPRFSGRQFPNYSSELNVNALELEDSALYLCASSYDRVGYTFGSGTRLTVV.

V and J are TRBV13 and TRBJ2-5; 7 nucleotides line up with TRBD2. The germline CDR1 and CDR2 sequences are PRHDT and FYEKMQ (reference sequence). The length of the CDR3 is 15 residues. Trimming at V came to 5 bases and at J to 0 bases, leaving 6 bases not matched to a gene. The CDR3 here is CASSPLGGYQETQYF. The CDR3 coding sequence is TGTGCCAGCAGCCCCCTCGGGGGGTACCAAGAGACCCAGTACTTC.

The rearrangement uses TRBV6-6 and TRBJ1-2; unclear D gene. This CDR3 has 11 residues. V dropped 7 bases and J dropped 2 bases, with 5 bases sitting between them. Looked up from germline, CDR1 is MNHNY and CDR2 is SVGAGI (reference sequence). DNA for the CDR3: TGTGCCAGCAAACAAAACTATGGCTACACCTTC. It specifies CASKQNYGYTF.

V and J are TRBV14 and TRBJ1-1, with 12 bases fitting TRBD1. The germline CDR1 and CDR2 sequences are SGHDN and FVKESK. The CDR3 covers 16 residues. V was pared by 3 bases and J by 1 base, with 3 bases of the junction left unmatched. CDR3 in DNA: TGTGCCAGCAGCCAGCAGGGACAGGGGGCGAACACTGAAGCTTTCTTT. Its protein is CASSQQGQGANTEAFF.

The chain combines TRBV10-2 with TRBJ2-7, with D possibly being TRBD2 (6 bases). CDR1 and CDR2 from the germline V gene are WSHSY and SAAADI. The CDR3 contains 14 residues. V was cut by 7 bases and J by 2 bases, with 15 bases left in between. The CDR3: CASKFGGATYEQYF. CDR3 bases: TGCGCCAGCAAGTTTGGCGGGGCGACCTACGAGCAGTACTTC.

This clone was observed once. CDR3: CASPISPGGDTEAFF. The CDR3 nucleotides read TGTGCAAGTCCCATCTCCCCGGGGGGCGACACTGAAGCTTTCTTT. This sequence joins TRBV12-2 and TRBJ1-1. TRBV12-2 is termed a pseudogene. The CDR3 spans 15 residues.

The rearrangement uses TRBV7-6 and TRBJ2-1, with D possibly TRBD1 on 7 matching bases. This CDR3 region has 17 residues. Germline CDR1 reads SGHVS; CDR2 reads FNYEAQ. V dropped 4 bases and J dropped 0 bases, with 16 bases sitting between them. CDR3 protein: CASSSRLDRVSYNEQFF. The CDR3 DNA sequence: TGTGCCAGCAGCTCAAGACTAGACAGGGTCTCCTACAATGAGCAGTTCTTC.

This clone was picked up one time. The chain has TRBV19 and TRBJ2-2; 7 nucleotides line up with TRBD1. The germline V gene has CDR1 LNHDA and CDR2 SQIVND (reference sequence). CDR3 length: 17 residues. V lost 5 bases to trimming and J lost 3 bases; unmatched junction nucleotides: 12. CDR3 sequence: CASSWDRIFGDTGELFF. The CDR3 nucleotides are TGTGCCAGTAGTTGGGACAGAATATTTGGGGACACCGGGGAGCTGTTTTTT.

The rearrangement links TRBV28 to TRBJ1-2, with 8 bases identical to TRBD1. CDR3 length equals 14 residues. After removal of 4 bases from V and 5 bases from J, the junction contained 6 bases not matched to a gene. The germline V gene has CDR1 MDHEN and CDR2 SYDVKM. CDR3 protein: CASSSQGARYGYTF. The CDR3 DNA sequence: TGTGCCAGCAGTTCGCAGGGGGCTAGGTATGGCTACACCTTC.